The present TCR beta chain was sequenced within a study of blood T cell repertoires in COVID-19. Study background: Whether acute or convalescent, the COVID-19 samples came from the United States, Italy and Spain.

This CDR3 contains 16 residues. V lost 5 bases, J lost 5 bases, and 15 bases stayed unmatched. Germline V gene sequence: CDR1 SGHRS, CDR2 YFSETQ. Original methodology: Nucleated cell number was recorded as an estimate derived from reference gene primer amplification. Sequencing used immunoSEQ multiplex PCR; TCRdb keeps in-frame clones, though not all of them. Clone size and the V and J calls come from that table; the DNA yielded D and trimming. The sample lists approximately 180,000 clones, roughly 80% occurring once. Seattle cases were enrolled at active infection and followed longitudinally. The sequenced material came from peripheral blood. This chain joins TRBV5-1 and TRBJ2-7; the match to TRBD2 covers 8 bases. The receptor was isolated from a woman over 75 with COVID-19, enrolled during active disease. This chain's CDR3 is CASRGSSGSSGNEQYF. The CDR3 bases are TGCGCCAGCAGAGGATCCAGCGGGAGTTCCGGAAACGAGCAGTACTTC.